This T cell receptor (beta chain) derives from a study of identical twins. General study results and limits: It was cross-sectional statistical analysis, not following the same donors, that the conclusions relied on. The authors noted that invariant MAIT and iNKT cells could partly confound zero-insertion analyses. The more abundant beta clonotypes in cord blood had fewer insertions, and memory repertoires did not show this. Excess twin sharing in beta out-of-frame sequences was weaker.

TCRdb called the 5' RACE reads again in MiXCR, with one record for every CDR3 protein. The sample holds 700,000 or so distinct CDR3 sequences, under 9% seen once. The CDR3 has 13 residues. V was shortened by 2 bases and J by 5 bases, with 9 bases between the two germline ends. Germline lookup yields CDR1 DFQATT and CDR2 SNEGSKA (reference sequence). This clonotype was observed a handful of times. Its target is unknown. The same data also went into a second study, on yellow fever vaccine responses in identical twins.

This clonotype originated in a woman aged 18-29 years in good health. Sequenced sample: PBMCs. The chain links TRBV20-1 to TRBJ2-2; D remains unclear. In nucleotides, the CDR3 is TGCAGTGCTAGACGGCACGGGACCGGGGAGCTGTTTTTT. It translates to CSARRHGTGELFF.